The next 16 T cell receptor beta chains were all read from a single sample in a study of T-cell memory formation after mild COVID-19. MiXCR, applied by TCRdb to the 5' RACE reads, yields one record per CDR3 protein. The data contain approximately 580,000 distinct CDR3 sequences, approximately 20% of them singletons. The sample comprised PBMCs or a T cell subset sorted from them (not recorded which). These TCRs come from an adult woman who had mild COVID-19 (a few samples of this study predate the infection). Cell type and time point are not known.

The chain couples TRBV20-1 to TRBJ1-2; D ambiguous. The CDR3 is 12 residues long. V was trimmed by 8 bases and J by 6 bases, leaving 16 bases between them. The V gene's germline CDR1 is DFQATT and CDR2 SNEGSKA (reference sequence). CDR3 nucleotide sequence: TGCAGTCAATTGACCTCAAGCAATGGCTACACCTTC. Translating gives CSQLTSSNGYTF.

The V and J genes are TRBV15 and TRBJ2-5; D call uncertain. This CDR3 contains 15 residues. V was shortened by 0 bases and J by 4 bases, with 12 bases between the two germline ends. Per the germline V gene, CDR1 is LNHNV and CDR2 is YYDKDF (reference sequence). As DNA, the CDR3 is TGTGCCACCAGCAGAGATCAGCGCCGAGGAGAGACCCAGTACTTC. It translates to CATSRDQRRGETQYF.

This clonotype has more than one count but fewer than ten. V gene TRBV10-3 combines with J gene TRBJ2-7; D remains ambiguous. The germline CDR1 and CDR2 sequences are ENHRY and SYGVKD. The CDR3 sequence is 13 residues long. V was cut by 8 bases and J by 1 base, with 12 bases left in between. CDR3 nucleotide sequence: TGTGCCATCCTGGTCGAGGCTTCCTACGAGCAGTACTTC. Residues: CAILVEASYEQYF.

This clonotype was detected a few times. V usage is TRBV6-5 and J usage is TRBJ1-2; D is undetermined. The CDR3 totals 16 residues. Trimming removed 5 bases at V and 0 bases at J, with 16 bases between. CDR1 and CDR2 (germline): MNHEY, SVGAGI. As DNA, the CDR3 is TGTGCCAGCAGTAATTACCGACGGTTAGCTAACTATGGCTACACCTTC. Amino acids: CASSNYRRLANYGYTF.

This chain joins TRBV7-9 and TRBJ2-1; tentatively, D is TRBD1 or TRBD2 (6 bases each). The CDR3 contains 17 residues. The V and J ends lost 2 bases and 2 bases respectively, with 16 bases between them. Germline CDR1 SEHNR, CDR2 FQNEAQ (reference sequence). The CDR3 loop is CASSLMGGAATYNEQFF. CDR3 DNA: TGTGCCAGCAGCTTAATGGGGGGCGCCGCCACCTACAATGAGCAGTTCTTC.

There are a few counts of this clonotype. The rearrangement uses TRBV12-3 or TRBV12-4 and TRBJ1-2, with no clear D. The V end was cut by 4 bases, the J end by 8 bases, with 14 bases between. This CDR3 comprises 13 residues. CDR3 DNA: TGTGCCAGCAGTTCCCGTAAATCGGAGGGCTACACCTTC. Translated, it gives CASSSRKSEGYTF.

This chain links TRBV4-1 with TRBJ1-2; no clear D. This CDR3 has 15 residues. The V gene lost 6 bases and the J gene lost 6 bases, with 20 bases spanning the gap. Germline-derived CDR1 and CDR2 are MGHRA and YSYEKL. In DNA form, the CDR3 reads TGCGCCAGCAGTCTAGACGACTTAACTTGGGATGGCTACACCTTC. This encodes CASSLDDLTWDGYTF.

The chain recombines TRBV30 with TRBJ2-7, with D tentatively TRBD2 (6 bases). CDR3 length: 11 residues. Germline V CDR1 and CDR2: GTSNPN, SVGIG (reference sequence). V was shortened by 5 bases and J by 6 bases, with 11 bases between the two germline ends. The chain's CDR3 is CAWRGFGEQYF. The CDR3 DNA reads TGTGCCTGGCGGGGGTTCGGCGAGCAGTACTTC.

V is TRBV7-9 and J is TRBJ2-7; D is possibly TRBD2 (6 bases). Germline loops: CDR1 SEHNR, CDR2 FQNEAQ (reference sequence). Trimming took off 4 bases at V and 0 bases at J, with 16 bases between the two ends. This CDR3 comprises 16 residues. The CDR3, as DNA: TGTGCCAGCAGCTCCACGGGGGTGGCCAACTCCTACGAGCAGTACTTC. Amino acids: CASSSTGVANSYEQYF.

The chain recombines TRBV7-2 with TRBJ2-6; unclear D gene. The CDR3 loop spans 17 amino acids. Germline V gives CDR1 SGHTA, CDR2 FQGNSA. The V and J ends lost 2 bases and 0 bases respectively, with 11 bases between them. CDR3 sequence (DNA): TGTGCCAGCAGCTTACAGGCCAGGAGCTCTGGGGCCAACGTCCTGACTTTC. Protein sequence: CASSLQARSSGANVLTF. The variable domain in full, completed from reference TRBV7-2 and TRBJ2-6, reads GAGVSQSPSNKVTEKGKDVELRCDPISGHTALYWYRQSLGQGLEFLIYFQGNSAPDKSGLPSDRFSAERTGGSVSTLTIQRTQQEDSAVYLCASSLQARSSGANVLTFGAGSRLTVL.

This clonotype was seen more than once but under ten times. A clone one base away is much larger, so this may be a read error. The chain recombines TRBV9 with TRBJ2-7; D may be TRBD1 (6 bases). Trimming shortened V by 0 bases and J by 1 base, and 8 bases separated the two germline ends. The germline V gene has CDR1 SGDLS and CDR2 YYNGEE. This CDR3 is 14 amino acids long. The CDR3 spells CASSVEGESYEQYF. CDR3 sequence (DNA): TGTGCCAGCAGCGTAGAGGGGGAATCCTACGAGCAGTACTTC.

V gene TRBV7-7 combines with J gene TRBJ2-5; the match to TRBD1 covers 8 bases. V was pared by 4 bases and J by 2 bases, with 6 bases of the junction left unmatched. The germline V gene has CDR1 SSHAT and CDR2 FNYEAQ (reference sequence). The CDR3 is made up of 15 amino acids. The chain's CDR3 is CASSSTGGSQETQYF. In nucleotides, the CDR3 is TGTGCCAGCAGCTCTACAGGGGGGTCACAAGAGACCCAGTACTTC.

This clonotype was observed a few times. The chain links TRBV5-6 to TRBJ1-4; D might be TRBD1 (5 bases). Germline V CDR1 and CDR2: SGHDT, YYEEEE. The CDR3 covers 14 residues. V was clipped by 0 bases and J by 5 bases, with 8 bases between them. The CDR3 loop is CASSLGQPNEKLFF. CDR3 nucleotides: TGTGCCAGCAGCTTGGGACAGCCAAATGAAAAACTGTTTTTT.

This chain links TRBV5-5 with TRBJ2-1; 7 bases align to TRBD2. Germline-derived CDR1 and CDR2 are SGHKS and YYEKEE (reference sequence). The length of the CDR3 is 14 residues. V lost 1 base, J lost 10 bases, and 8 bases stayed unmatched. This chain's CDR3 is CASSLMASGGEQFF. Here the CDR3 DNA reads TGTGCCAGCAGCTTGATGGCTAGCGGAGGCGAGCAGTTCTTC.

V is TRBV21-1 and J is TRBJ1-5; TRBD1, the table's D call, was not compared with the DNA. TRBV21-1 is a known pseudogene. This CDR3 is 17 amino acids long. This chain's CDR3 is CASSNRSRGGGNQPQHF. CDR3 in DNA: TGTGCCAGCAGCAATAGGAGTAGGGGCGGTGGCAATCAGCCCCAGCATTTT.

The chain couples TRBV23-1 to TRBJ2-6; no clear D gene. TRBV23-1 is an ORF for which the function is uncertain. V gave up 0 bases and J gave up 0 bases, with 6 bases separating them. The CDR3 extends over 16 amino acids. The CDR3 DNA is TGCGCCAGCAGTCAATCCGGGCGCTCTGGGGCCAACGTCCTGACTTTC. Protein sequence: CASSQSGRSGANVLTF.